This TCR beta chain originates from a study of T-cell memory formation after mild COVID-19. For the study at large: Clusters of TCRs were largely donor specific. Broader study findings: Some responding clones appeared in pre-infection memory, suggesting cross-reactive memory joined. Clones that contracted from day 15 to 85 were balanced CD4/CD8, while later expanders leaned CD4+.

One entry per CDR3 protein, called by TCRdb with MiXCR from the 5' RACE reads. Of approximately 480,000 distinct CDR3 sequences listed, roughly 18% were seen once; the top ten hold over 9%. Trimming removed 5 bases from V and 5 bases from J; junction bases left unmatched: 3. This CDR3 has 14 amino acids. Per the germline V gene, CDR1 is MNHNY and CDR2 is SVGAGI (reference sequence). For this clonotype: What it binds is not known.

The chain has TRBV6-6 and TRBJ1-6; 7 positions agree with TRBD1. The sample consisted of PBMCs or a T cell subset sorted from them (not recorded which). This TCR derives from an adult woman who had mild COVID-19 (a few samples of this study predate the infection). Cell type and time point are not known. Here the CDR3 DNA reads TGTGCCAGCAGTAAAGACAGGGATAATTCACCCCTCCACTTT. Its protein is CASSKDRDNSPLHF.